The 28 T cell receptor beta chains below come from one sample, sequenced in a study of blood T cell repertoires in COVID-19 (dated by TCRdb to the early 2020s). The method was the immunoSEQ multiplex PCR assay. Held by TCRdb, this immuneACCESS table contains in-frame sequences only and omits some clones. Under half of the omission traces to an unresolved V gene where checked; the cause of the rest is unknown. A total of some 90,000 clones appear in this sample, about 90% of them only once. Roughly 3.9% of the sample lies in the top ten. Specimen: peripheral blood. The receptors were gathered from a woman aged 50 to 60 in a cohort sampled during active COVID-19.

This chain joins TRBV2 and TRBJ2-2; possible D gene TRBD1, 6 bases. The germline V gene has CDR1 SNHLY and CDR2 FYNNEI. The CDR3 sequence is 14 residues long. Trimming stripped 7 bases from V and 4 bases from J, with 13 bases between. For the CDR3, the DNA is TGTGCCAGCATCAGGGACACAGCCACCGGGGAGCTGTTTTTT. It yields the protein CASIRDTATGELFF.

V usage is TRBV5-1 and J usage is TRBJ1-5; the D gene is possibly TRBD1 (6 bases). Germline-derived CDR1 and CDR2 are SGHRS and YFSETQ. V was shortened by 0 bases and J by 7 bases, with 14 bases between the two germline ends. CDR3 length: 15 amino acids. The CDR3 DNA is TGCGCCAGCAGCTTGGGGACAGACCCGGCGCAGCCCCAGCATTTT. It encodes CASSLGTDPAQPQHF.

The chain couples TRBV7-2 to TRBJ1-1; TRBD1 matches 11 bases. CDR3 length: 16 amino acids. Germline V lookup: CDR1 SGHTA, CDR2 FQGNSA. J gave up 4 bases and V 1 base, and 5 bases lay outside the gene matches. Here the CDR3 reads CASSLGWDRGATEAFF. The CDR3 nucleotides read TGTGCCAGCAGCTTAGGTTGGGACAGGGGGGCCACTGAAGCTTTCTTT.

The CDR3 nucleotides are TGTGCCAGCAGTTTGGCGGGAGGGCCCTCAAATACGCAGTATTTT. Translating it yields CASSLAGGPSNTQYF. V and J are TRBV28 and TRBJ2-3; TRBD2 agrees at 9 bases. The CDR3 is 15 residues long. CDR1 is MDHEN, CDR2 SYDVKM, per germline. J lost 7 bases, V lost 3 bases, and 8 bases had no gene match.

This sequence joins TRBV13 and TRBJ1-1; D gene uncertain. CDR3 size: 13 residues. Between the trimmed V and J ends, which lost 2 bases and 6 bases, there was a span of 10 bases. Germline loops: CDR1 PRHDT, CDR2 FYEKMQ (reference sequence). This CDR3 reads CASSLRAKSEAFF. CDR3 sequence (DNA): TGTGCCAGCAGCTTAAGAGCCAAATCTGAAGCTTTCTTT. Using reference TRBV13 and TRBJ1-1 for the parts outside the CDR3, the full variable domain is AAGVIQSPRHLIKEKRETATLKCYPIPRHDTVYWYQQGPGQDPQFLISFYEKMQSDKGSIPDRFSAQQFSDYHSELNMSSLELGDSALYFCASSLRAKSEAFFGQGTRLTVV.

This clone was recorded once. This chain uses TRBV7-9 with TRBJ1-2; 7 bases align to TRBD1. The CDR3 runs 13 residues. The J segment lost 5 bases and the V segment lost 5 bases, leaving 5 bases of the junction unmatched. The germline CDR1 and CDR2 sequences are SEHNR and FQNEAQ (reference sequence). Here the CDR3 reads CASSRDRLYGYTF. CDR3 nucleotides: TGTGCCAGCAGCCGGGACAGACTTTATGGCTACACCTTC.

The chain combines TRBV29-1 with TRBJ2-7; 8 bases are a match to TRBD2. The CDR3 has 11 amino acids. J gave up 7 bases and V 6 bases, and 5 bases lay outside the gene matches. Germline V gene data show CDR1 as SQVTM and CDR2 as ANQGSEA. The CDR3 nucleotides are TGCAGCGTCAAACGGGAGGGGGAGCAGTACTTC. It specifies CSVKREGEQYF.

This clone was detected only once. The chain recombines TRBV2 with TRBJ2-3; 8 bases fit TRBD1. Trimming took 3 bases from V and 3 from J; bases not matched to a gene: 14. The CDR3 is 18 residues long. Germline values: CDR1 SNHLY, CDR2 FYNNEI. The CDR3 loop is CASSETRGQGRETDTQYF. CDR3 DNA sequence: TGTGCCAGCAGTGAGACCAGAGGACAGGGTAGGGAAACAGATACGCAGTATTTT. Drawing the rest from reference TRBV2 and TRBJ2-3, the complete variable domain is EPEVTQTPSHQVTQMGQEVILRCVPISNHLYFYWYRQILGQKVEFLVSFYNNEISEKSEIFDDQFSVERPDGSNFTLKIRSTKLEDSAMYFCASSETRGQGRETDTQYFGPGTRLTVL.

This chain joins TRBV3-1 (or the pseudogene TRBV3-2) and TRBJ2-3; 8 bases fit TRBD2. Germline V lookup: CDR1 LGHDT, CDR2 YNNKEL (reference sequence). The CDR3 runs to 15 residues. J was trimmed by 3 bases and V by 2 bases; bases with no gene match: 4. CDR3 protein: CASSQHSGSTDTQYF. CDR3 DNA: TGTGCCAGCAGCCAACACAGCGGGAGTACAGATACGCAGTATTTT.

J is TRBJ1-1 and V is TRBV19; 8 bases are shared with TRBD1. The V and J ends lost 5 bases and 4 bases, in that order; junction bases with no gene match: 9. The germline gives CDR1 LNHDA, CDR2 SQIVND (reference sequence). The CDR3 totals 15 residues. The CDR3 here is CASSFPDREATEAFF. The CDR3 nucleotides are TGTGCCAGTAGTTTCCCGGACAGGGAGGCCACTGAAGCTTTCTTT.

The rearrangement links TRBV7-9 to TRBJ1-2; D ambiguous. V was cut by 5 bases and J by 4 bases, with 23 bases left in between. CDR3 length: 17 amino acids. Germline lookup yields CDR1 SEHNR and CDR2 FQNEAQ (reference sequence). The CDR3 here is CASSPTLGRGRGYGYTF. The CDR3 DNA follows: TGTGCCAGCAGCCCCACCCTAGGGCGGGGTCGTGGCTATGGCTACACCTTC. The variable domain in full, with the rest retrieved from reference TRBV7-9 and TRBJ1-2, is DTGVSQNPRHKITKRGQNVTFRCDPISEHNRLYWYRQTLGQGPEFLTYFQNEAQLEKSRLLSDRFSAERPKGSFSTLEIQRTEQGDSAMYLCASSPTLGRGRGYGYTFGSGTRLTVV.

The rearrangement links TRBV28 to TRBJ1-2; no definite D call. The ends were cut back, 2 bases at V and 4 bases at J, with 8 bases in the middle. The CDR3 extends over 13 amino acids. Germline V gene sequence: CDR1 MDHEN, CDR2 SYDVKM. The CDR3 sequence: CASSLGGVYGYTF. For the CDR3, the DNA is TGTGCCAGCAGTTTAGGTGGAGTCTATGGCTACACCTTC.

The chain combines TRBV18 with TRBJ2-5, with 9 nucleotides matching TRBD1. The CDR3 sequence is 18 residues long. In germline, CDR1 is KGHSH, CDR2 LQKENI. The ends lost 1 base at V and 3 bases at J; junction bases unmatched: 12. The CDR3 spells CASSPLLQGATPKETQYF. CDR3 bases: TGTGCCAGCTCACCACTCTTACAGGGGGCGACTCCGAAAGAGACCCAGTACTTC. Supplemented by reference TRBV18 and TRBJ2-5, the full variable domain reads NAGVMQNPRHLVRRRGQEARLRCSPMKGHSHVYWYRQLPEEGLKFMVYLQKENIIDESGMPKERFSAEFPKEGPSILRIQQVVRGDSAAYFCASSPLLQGATPKETQYFGPGTRLLVL.

The V gene is TRBV28, the J gene TRBJ2-5, with TRBD1 matching 7 bases. CDR3 length: 16 amino acids. Losses at the gene ends were 9 bases for V and 3 bases for J; bases not matched to a gene: 16. Germline CDR1 and CDR2: MDHEN and SYDVKM. CDR3 DNA: TGTGCCAGTAAGAACTCCCCCGGGACAGCAGAAGAGACCCAGTACTTC. Translated: CASKNSPGTAEETQYF.

The V call is TRBV10-1, the J call TRBJ2-1, with D maybe TRBD2 (6 bases). The germline gives CDR1 WNHNN, CDR2 SYGVQD (reference sequence). The CDR3 covers 16 residues. With 4 bases removed from V and 6 bases from J, the gap between germline ends came to 19 bases. CDR3 residues: CASSGSGAGMANEQFF. The CDR3, as DNA: TGCGCCAGCAGTGGTAGCGGCGCTGGTATGGCCAATGAGCAGTTCTTC.

This sequence joins TRBV30 and TRBJ1-1; 10 bases are shared with TRBD1. CDR3 length equals 18 residues. Germline values: CDR1 GTSNPN, CDR2 SVGIG (reference sequence). The junction had 17 bases not matched to a gene; V was cut back by 0 bases and J by 7 bases. CDR3 loop: CAWSVTRVFRTGGDEAFF. The CDR3 bases are TGTGCCTGGAGTGTAACGAGAGTCTTTCGGACAGGGGGGGATGAAGCTTTCTTT.

The rearrangement links TRBV9 to TRBJ2-1; D may be TRBD2 (6 bases). CDR1 and CDR2 from the germline V gene are SGDLS and YYNGEE. V was shortened by 7 bases and J by 0 bases, with 17 bases between the two germline ends. The CDR3 is 16 amino acids. The DNA of the CDR3 is TGTGCCAGCGGTAGCGGTACTCGTTCCTCCTACAATGAGCAGTTCTTC. Protein product: CASGSGTRSSYNEQFF.

The V call is TRBV28, the J call TRBJ1-1; unclear D gene. The CDR3 has 13 residues. V lost 5 bases and J 0 bases, leaving 7 bases between the germline ends. CDR1 is MDHEN and CDR2 is SYDVKM in the germline V gene. Here the CDR3 reads CASSQQLNTEAFF. The DNA for the CDR3 is TGTGCCAGCAGTCAACAACTGAACACTGAAGCTTTCTTT.

The chain employs TRBV12-3 or TRBV12-4 and TRBJ2-3; D is possibly TRBD1 (6 bases). This CDR3 spans 13 amino acids. Deletions cut 5 bases from V and 4 bases from J, with 10 bases between. The CDR3 spells CASSLQGPDTQYF. CDR3 DNA sequence: TGTGCCAGCAGTCTACAGGGCCCAGATACGCAGTATTTT.

V is TRBV30 and J is TRBJ2-2; D remains ambiguous. The V end lost 0 bases, the J end lost 7 bases, and 9 bases lay between the germline ends. The CDR3 contains 13 residues. The germline CDR1 and CDR2 sequences are GTSNPN and SVGIG (reference sequence). CDR3 sequence: CAWSVLAGGELFF. The CDR3 DNA sequence: TGTGCCTGGAGTGTACTCGCCGGCGGGGAGCTGTTTTTT.

The chain combines TRBV6-5 with TRBJ2-5, with D perhaps matching TRBD2 (6 bases). Looked up from germline, CDR1 is MNHEY and CDR2 is SVGAGI. The CDR3 has 15 amino acids. V was cut by 5 bases and J by 1 base, with 14 bases left in between. The CDR3 region has the DNA TGTGCCAGCAGTCGTTTCGGGGGAGTCCAAGAGACCCAGTACTTC. Translating gives CASSRFGGVQETQYF.

This clone was observed a single time. The V and J genes are TRBV28 and TRBJ2-7; possibly TRBD1 for D (6 bases). V lost 7 bases and J lost 1, with 20 bases in between. CDR1 and CDR2 (germline): MDHEN, SYDVKM. There are 16 residues in the CDR3. CDR3 sequence (DNA): TGTGCCAGCAAAACCGGAGGACAGTTTCGGTCCTACGAGCAGTACTTC. It codes for CASKTGGQFRSYEQYF. Looking up the rest from reference TRBV28 and TRBJ2-7 gives the full variable domain: DVKVTQSSRYLVKRTGEKVFLECVQDMDHENMFWYRQDPGLGLRLIYFSYDVKMKEKGDIPEGYSVSREKKERFSLILESASTNQTSMYLCASKTGGQFRSYEQYFGPGTRLTVT.

There are a few counts of this clone. V and J are TRBV6-2 or TRBV6-3 and TRBJ2-2; 9 bases are shared with TRBD1. The length of the CDR3 is 16 residues. Germline lookup yields CDR1 MNHEY and CDR2 SVGEGT. V shed 0 bases and J 7 bases; nucleotides not matched to a gene: 6. The CDR3 spells CASSYSLQGAYGELFF. The CDR3 DNA is TGTGCCAGCAGTTACTCGTTACAGGGGGCGTACGGGGAGCTGTTTTTT.

The V and J genes are TRBV12-3 or TRBV12-4 and TRBJ2-1, with D possibly being TRBD1 (6 bases). The V gene lost 3 bases and the J gene lost 8 bases, with 11 bases spanning the gap. The CDR3 has 13 amino acids. The CDR3 nucleotides read TGTGCCAGCAGTTTTTCGAGGGGGTATGAGCAGTTCTTC. The encoded protein is CASSFSRGYEQFF.

The chain recombines TRBV15 with TRBJ2-3; 8 nucleotides agree with TRBD2. V lost 6 bases and J lost 2; bases outside the gene matches: 10. The CDR3 extends over 16 amino acids. Germline values: CDR1 LNHNV, CDR2 YYDKDF (reference sequence). Here the CDR3 reads CATRPTGGRPTDTQYF. As DNA, the CDR3 is TGTGCCACCAGGCCCACGGGCGGGAGGCCCACAGATACGCAGTATTTT.

This clone was detected once. The chain couples TRBV3-1 (or the pseudogene TRBV3-2) to TRBJ2-2; no reliable D call. Germline CDR1 reads LGHDT; CDR2 reads YNNKEL (reference sequence). The V end lost 10 bases, the J end lost 6 bases, and 18 bases lay between the germline ends. This CDR3 contains 14 residues. The CDR3 reads CATRPLGGSGELFF. The CDR3, as DNA: TGTGCCACCCGCCCCCTAGGCGGATCCGGGGAGCTGTTTTTT.

The V call is TRBV7-9, the J call TRBJ2-3; TRBD1 is a possible D gene (5 bases). Germline V gene lookup returns CDR1 SEHNR and CDR2 FQNEAQ (reference sequence). V lost 4 bases to trimming and J lost 2 bases, with 7 bases between them. The CDR3 sequence is 13 residues long. The CDR3 nucleotides are TGTGCCAGCAGCTCGACAGACACAGATACGCAGTATTTT. Protein product: CASSSTDTDTQYF.

The V gene is TRBV5-1, the J gene TRBJ2-7; D may be TRBD2 (5 bases). CDR1 is SGHRS, CDR2 YFSETQ, per germline. CDR3 length: 14 amino acids. Between the trimmed V and J ends, which lost 7 bases and 5 bases, there was a span of 19 bases. Here the CDR3 DNA reads TGCGCCAGCTACCAGGTCCCGGGGTCCCACGAGCAGTACTTC. It codes for CASYQVPGSHEQYF.